The clone carrying this T cell receptor beta chain was counted only a few times. Its antigen is not identified. The junction does not match germline at one end; this may be a read error. Every patient was untreated before thyroid surgery. The CDR3 consists of 14 residues. Looked up from germline, CDR1 is LNHDA and CDR2 is SQIVND (reference sequence). This entry belongs to a study of metastatic and nonmetastatic thyroid tumors. About the study: Repertoires from malignant and benign thyroid patients were compared across blood and tumor or nodule tissue.

Study processing details: Variation in CDR3 across clinicopathological groups served as the basis for constructing a distant-metastasis classifier in papillary thyroid cancer. MiXCR reprocessed the PCR reads for TCRdb. TCRdb, not the original authors, processed these V and J calls. The profile shows around 27,000 clones, 20% to 25% of them singletons. Study findings and constraints: Malignant thyroid tumors reportedly exceeded benign nodules significantly in TCR beta diversity, with the difference appearing in blood and tumor.

The source is a female donor with papillary thyroid cancer or a benign thyroid nodule (not recorded which). Some clones in this sample may be carry-over from other donors' samples. The sample consisted of blood. The gene calls are TRBV19 and TRBJ2-5, with TRBD2 as a possible D gene (5 bases). The CDR3 DNA follows: TGTGCCAGTAGTATGAGTGCGAGGGTAGAGACTCAGTACTTC. Translated, it gives CASSMSARVETQYF.